This TCR beta chain was retrieved from a study of T-cell reconstitution after alpha-beta-depleted transplantation in children. TCRbeta library construction was performed incorporating unique molecular identifiers. In TCRdb, the PCR reads were re-called with MiXCR into one record per CDR3 protein. The table shows about 300,000 distinct CDR3 sequences, with 7.5% to 9% occurring only once. Trimming removed 6 bases at V and 1 base at J, with 10 bases between. The CDR3 contains 13 residues. The germline CDR1 and CDR2 sequences are SNHLY and FYNNEI. Study-wide findings and caveats: Roughly two months post-transplant, alpha-beta T cells reportedly originated from several hundred graft clones that had expanded. Most T-cell counts and diversity one year after the transplant came from T cells that were newly produced.

To note about this clonotype: Its target is unknown.

The sequence derives from a female patient between 2 and 15 years old who had a stem cell transplant for Fanconi anemia, so the T cells may come from the graft donor. The material sequenced was peripheral blood, taken 360 days after TCRalphabeta/CD19-depleted stem cell transplant. The V gene is TRBV2, the J gene TRBJ2-7, with a tentative D call TRBD1 (5 bases). The CDR3 DNA reads as TGTGCCAGCAGGACAGACAAATCCTACGAGCAGTACTTC. Translation: CASRTDKSYEQYF.